The sequence of this T cell receptor beta chain was determined in a study of PD-1 blockade in mismatch repair-deficient tumors. About the research overall: Patients had about a dozen mismatch repair-deficient cancer types, all previously treated and progressing.

Clones were read by immunoSEQ multiplex PCR, and TCRdb kept only the in-frame ones, dropping some. The repertoire holds roughly 120,000 clones, roughly 90% seen once, with 12% in the top ten. Germline CDR1 and CDR2: LGHNA and YNFKEQ. There are 17 residues in the CDR3. V was cut by 6 bases and J by 0 bases, with 18 bases left in between. This TCR derives from an adult with mismatch repair-deficient cancer. V is TRBV4-2 and J is TRBJ2-1, with D maybe TRBD2 (6 bases). This material consisted of peripheral blood, taken roughly 67 weeks after starting pembrolizumab. The CDR3 DNA sequence: TGTGCCAGCAGTCAGGGACCGTGGGGGGACTCCTACAATGAGCAGTTCTTC. This sequence encodes CASSQGPWGDSYNEQFF.